The 6 T cell receptor beta chains below come from one sample, sequenced in a study of cytomegalovirus exposure and HLA in healthy donors. Primers for the PCR totalled 60 Vbeta and 13 Jbeta. Sequencing was performed with immunoSEQ multiplex PCR; in TCRdb, only in-frame clones are kept and a portion is missing. The sample has over 95,000 clones, about 80% seen once. The sample was PBMCs. The receptors originated from a woman under 40 in good health and CMV-seropositive.

The rearrangement joins TRBV6-1 to TRBJ2-7; TRBD1 might be the D (6 bases). This CDR3 has 14 amino acids. Deletions cut 2 bases from V and 2 bases from J, with 10 bases between. Per germline, CDR1 MNHNS and CDR2 SASEGT. The DNA of the CDR3 is TGTGCCAGCAGTGAAATGGACAGACCCTACGAGCAGTACTTC. Translation gives CASSEMDRPYEQYF.

This clone has only a few counts. The V gene is TRBV5-1, the J gene TRBJ2-1; 12 bases are a match to TRBD2. The CDR3 spans 16 residues. V was pared by 4 bases and J by 3 bases, with 5 bases of the junction left unmatched. CDR1 and CDR2 from the germline V gene are SGHRS and YFSETQ. The CDR3 DNA reads TGCGCCAGCAGCCGGACTAGCGGGACCATCTACAATGAGCAGTTCTTC. It specifies CASSRTSGTIYNEQFF.

The rearrangement links TRBV2 to TRBJ2-3, with 10 bases fitting TRBD2. V lost 4 bases, J lost 1 base, and 14 bases stayed unmatched. The CDR3 has 19 residues. The germline CDR1 and CDR2 sequences are SNHLY and FYNNEI. The CDR3 region has the DNA TGTGCCAGCAGTGTCCGGGCTAGCGGGGGCGCCGAGGGCACAGATACGCAGTATTTT. Amino acid sequence: CASSVRASGGAEGTDTQYF. Filled out from reference TRBV2 and TRBJ2-3, the complete variable domain reads EPEVTQTPSHQVTQMGQEVILRCVPISNHLYFYWYRQILGQKVEFLVSFYNNEISEKSEIFDDQFSVERPDGSNFTLKIRSTKLEDSAMYFCASSVRASGGAEGTDTQYFGPGTRLTVL.

V gene TRBV1 combines with J gene TRBJ1-1. TRBV1 is flagged as a pseudogene. The CDR3 is 14 amino acids. The DNA of the CDR3 is TGCACCAGCAGCCAAGATTTCGGGAACACTGAAGCTTTCTTT. Translating it yields CTSSQDFGNTEAFF.

The V and J genes are TRBV14 and TRBJ1-2; maybe TRBD1 (6 bases). The CDR3 consists of 13 residues. Germline CDR1 SGHDN, CDR2 FVKESK. The ends were cut back, 6 bases at V and 4 bases at J, with 12 bases in the middle. DNA for the CDR3: TGTGCCAGCAGTCTGGACAGAGTCTATGGCTACACCTTC. Residues: CASSLDRVYGYTF.

The chain joins TRBV9 to TRBJ2-1; D remains unclear. CDR1 is SGDLS and CDR2 is YYNGEE in the germline V gene. The CDR3 extends over 15 amino acids. Trimming took off 0 bases at V and 3 bases at J, with 10 bases between the two ends. The CDR3 coding sequence is TGTGCCAGCAGCGTAGACGGGTCCCACTACAATGAGCAGTTCTTC. Translating gives CASSVDGSHYNEQFF.